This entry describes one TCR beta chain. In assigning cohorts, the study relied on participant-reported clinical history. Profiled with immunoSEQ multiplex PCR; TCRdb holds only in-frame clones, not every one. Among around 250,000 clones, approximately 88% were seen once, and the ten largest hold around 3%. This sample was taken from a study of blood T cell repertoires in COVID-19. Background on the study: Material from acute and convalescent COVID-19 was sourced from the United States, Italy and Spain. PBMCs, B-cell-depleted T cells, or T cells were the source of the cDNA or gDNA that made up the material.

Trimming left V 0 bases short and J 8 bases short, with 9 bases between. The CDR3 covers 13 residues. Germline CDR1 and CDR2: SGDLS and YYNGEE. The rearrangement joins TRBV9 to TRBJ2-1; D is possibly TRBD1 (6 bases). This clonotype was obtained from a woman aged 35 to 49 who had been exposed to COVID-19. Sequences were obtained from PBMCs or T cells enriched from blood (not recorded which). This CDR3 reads CASSVEGVDEQFF. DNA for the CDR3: TGTGCCAGCAGCGTAGAGGGGGTGGATGAGCAGTTCTTC. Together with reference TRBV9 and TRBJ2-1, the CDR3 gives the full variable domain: DSGVTQTPKHLITATGQRVTLRCSPRSGDLSVYWYQQSLDQGLQFLIQYYNGEERAKGNILERFSAQQFPDLHSELNLSSLELGDSALYFCASSVEGVDEQFFGPGTRLTVL.